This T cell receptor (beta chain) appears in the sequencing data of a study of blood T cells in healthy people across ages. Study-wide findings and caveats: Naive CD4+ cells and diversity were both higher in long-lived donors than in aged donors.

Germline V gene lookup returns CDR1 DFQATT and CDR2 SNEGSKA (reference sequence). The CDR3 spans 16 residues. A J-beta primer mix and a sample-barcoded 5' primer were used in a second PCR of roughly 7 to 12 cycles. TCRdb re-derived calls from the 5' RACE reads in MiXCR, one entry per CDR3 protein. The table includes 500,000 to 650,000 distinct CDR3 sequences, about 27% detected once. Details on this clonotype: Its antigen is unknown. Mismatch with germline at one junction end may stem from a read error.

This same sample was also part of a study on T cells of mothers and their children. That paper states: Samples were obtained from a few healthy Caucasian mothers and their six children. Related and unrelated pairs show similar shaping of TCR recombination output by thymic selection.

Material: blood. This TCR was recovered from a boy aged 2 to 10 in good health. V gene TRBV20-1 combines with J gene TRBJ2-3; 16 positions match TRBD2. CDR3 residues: CSAEAGTSGGADTRYF. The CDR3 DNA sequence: TGCAGTGCAGAAGCAGGGACTAGCGGGGGGGCAGATACGCGGTATTTT.